This is a list of T cell receptor beta chains from one sample in a study of T cell changes during pregnancy in multiple sclerosis. Assay: immunoSEQ multiplex PCR; the TCRdb copy retains only in-frame clones and omits some. Here the sample spans tens of thousands of clones, 93% being singletons. The sequencing used CD8+ T cells from peripheral blood mononuclear cells, collected in the third trimester of pregnancy. The receptors derive from a female donor with multiple sclerosis, enrolled in a pregnancy study. The CDR3 runs from the conserved cysteine through the conserved F or W. The D gene is left open where the match is weak. The size field is filled for only some rows; it gives once, few, many or a size class.

d_gene,j_gene,v_gene,abundance,CDR3nt,CDR3aa
TRBD1,TRBJ2-7,TRBV27,-,TGTGCCAGCCGATGGACAGGAGTCGCCGAGCAGTACTTC,CASRWTGVAEQYF
-,TRBJ1-1,TRBV28,-,TGTGCCAGCCCTGCGGGGGGCGAAGCTTTCTTT,CASPAGGEAFF
-,TRBJ2-7,TRBV7-9,-,TGTGCCAGCAAAAAGGAGGGGGCCCGCTACGAGCAGTACTTC,CASKKEGARYEQYF
TRBD2,TRBJ2-7,TRBV2,-,TGTGCCAGCACGGGGGGAGCATTCCTCGAGCAGTACTTC,CASTGGAFLEQYF
TRBD1,TRBJ2-7,TRBV30,-,TGTGCCTCCTCCCAAGGGACAGGGGCCTACGAGCAGTACTTC,CASSQGTGAYEQYF
TRBD2,TRBJ2-3,TRBV6-5,-,TGTGCCAGCAGTTACGGGACTAAAACAGATACGCAGTATTTT,CASSYGTKTDTQYF
-,TRBJ2-5,TRBV27,-,TGTGCCAGCAGTCCCGCCGGGAGAGAGACCCAGTACTTC,CASSPAGRETQYF
TRBD1,TRBJ2-7,TRBV27,-,TGTGCCAGCAGCTATTCCGGGACAGGGGCCTTCCACGAGCAGTACTTC,CASSYSGTGAFHEQYF
TRBD2,TRBJ2-7,TRBV4-1,-,TGCGCCAGCAGCCAAGGGGCCCTGGGGGGGGGACTCTACGAGCAGTACTTC,CASSQGALGGGLYEQYF
TRBD1,TRBJ1-3,TRBV28,-,TGTGCCAGCAGTCAAAGACAGGGAGTGATAAAATCTGGAAACACCATATATTTT,CASSQRQGVIKSGNTIYF
TRBD2,TRBJ2-3,TRBV28,-,TGTGCCAGCAGGCCGACTAGCGGGACGCCCACAGATACGCAGTATTTT,CASRPTSGTPTDTQYF
TRBD1,TRBJ1-2,TRBV5-1,-,TGCGCCAGCAGCTTGCAGGGGGCTAGATCTGGCTACACCTTC,CASSLQGARSGYTF
TRBD1,TRBJ1-1,TRBV6-1,-,TGTGCCAGCAGTGAAGGTCACAGGGGAAACACTGAAGCTTTCTTT,CASSEGHRGNTEAFF
-,TRBJ2-7,TRBV11-2,-,TGTGCCAGCAGCTTAGAGATAGCCTCCTCCTACGAGCAGTACTTC,CASSLEIASSYEQYF
-,TRBJ1-5,TRBV28,-,TGTGCCAGCAGTCGAGACAGGCACAATCAGCCCCAGCATTTT,CASSRDRHNQPQHF
-,TRBJ1-1,TRBV6-5,-,TGTGCCAGCAGGCCCACAGGAAACACTGAAGCTTTCTTT,CASRPTGNTEAFF
TRBD1,TRBJ2-7,TRBV6-5,once,TGTGCCAGCAGTTACTCCGGGACAGGGTTTGAACAGTACTTC,CASSYSGTGFEQYF
TRBD1,TRBJ1-6,TRBV6-5,-,TGTGCCAGCAGTGTTCGACAGGGAACTAATTCACCCCTCCACTTT,CASSVRQGTNSPLHF
TRBD2,TRBJ2-1,TRBV6-1,-,TGTGCCAGCAGGGTAGCGGGAGAGAATGAGCAGTTCTTC,CASRVAGENEQFF
TRBD2,TRBJ2-3,TRBV4-3,-,TGCGCCAGCAGCCAAGAAGGGACTAGCGGGATGGTTGCAGATACGCAGTATTTT,CASSQEGTSGMVADTQYF
-,TRBJ1-5,TRBV6-1,-,TGTGCCAGCAGTGAACAGGAGGAAAATCAGCCCCAGCATTTT,CASSEQEENQPQHF
TRBD2,TRBJ2-1,TRBV10-3,few,TGTGCCATCAGTCATCGGACTAGCGGGGATGGAGAGCAGTTCTTC,CAISHRTSGDGEQFF
-,TRBJ2-1,TRBV7-6,-,TGTGCCAGCAGCTTAGTGTTAGCGAGTTTTGATGAGCAGTTCTTC,CASSLVLASFDEQFF
-,TRBJ2-5,TRBV9,few,TGTGCCAGCAGCCCGAGAGTCGGCTCCGGGACGGGGAGGTTGGAGACCCAGTACTTC,CASSPRVGSGTGRLETQYF
TRBD1,TRBJ1-1,TRBV4-3,-,TGCGCCAGCAGCCGGACCCAGGGGGCTGTAGCTTTCTTT,CASSRTQGAVAFF